This T cell receptor (beta chain) came from a study of human T cells and chemical hapten exposure. Findings and caveats of the study: After DPC sensitization, TCRs above 1 in 1000 frequency showed no change.

V lost 4 bases to trimming and J lost 5 bases, with 18 bases between them. CDR1 is SGHRS and CDR2 is YFSETQ in the germline V gene. This CDR3 region has 15 residues. On this clonotype itself: Antigen specificity is unknown.

The time point: healthy volunteer bleed at 2 weeks. Unfractionated whole blood was the source from which total RNA was extracted. Study processing details: Per-sample TCR counts ranged from 23,224 to 690,600, median about 98,000. TCRdb processed the RACE reads anew with MiXCR; each CDR3 protein has one entry. The V and J calls follow TCRdb's processing rather than the paper's. Of tens of thousands of distinct CDR3 sequences in the sample, about 7% were seen once. The gene calls are TRBV5-1 and TRBJ1-1, with D possibly TRBD1 on 6 matching bases. The TCR originated in a human donor in good health. Some clones in this sample may be carry-over from other donors' samples. Sequencing was done on a sample of whole blood. The CDR3 reads CASSVGTSEGTEAFF. The CDR3 DNA sequence: TGCGCCAGCAGCGTAGGGACATCCGAAGGGACTGAAGCTTTCTTT.